The 24 T cell receptor beta chains presented below share a single source sample, sequenced in a study of blood T cell repertoires in COVID-19. Repertoires were generated with immunoSEQ multiplex PCR, while TCRdb's copy carries only in-frame clones and drops some. Counted here are approximately 150,000 clones, 65% to 80% occurring once; the ten biggest clones make up less than 2.5%. The sample was peripheral blood. The source is an older woman with acute or convalescent COVID-19.

The chain uses TRBV7-3 and TRBJ2-2; no clear D gene. This CDR3 has 16 residues. Germline V gene sequence: CDR1 SGHTA, CDR2 FQGTGA. V was pared by 6 bases and J by 7 bases, with 21 bases between. The CDR3 DNA is TGTGCCAGCAGTTCCCGGCCCCCTAGGAGTAACGGGGAGCTGTTTTTT. Its protein product is CASSSRPPRSNGELFF.

J is TRBJ1-3 and V is TRBV5-5; D unclear. Germline CDR1 reads SGHKS; CDR2 reads YYEKEE (reference sequence). The CDR3 has 15 residues. Trimming stripped 0 bases from V and 0 bases from J, with 7 bases between. The CDR3 region is CASSLEHYSGNTIYF. CDR3 nucleotides: TGTGCCAGCAGCTTGGAGCACTACTCTGGAAACACCATATATTTT.

The chain links TRBV27 to TRBJ1-1; 7 positions match TRBD1. J was trimmed by 1 base and V by 7 bases; bases with no gene match: 15. The CDR3 totals 17 residues. The germline V gene has CDR1 MNHEY and CDR2 SMNVEV (reference sequence). The CDR3 nucleotides read TGTGCCAGCACCAAAGCCCCAGGGGGGTCGGCGAACACTGAAGCTTTCTTT. It yields the protein CASTKAPGGSANTEAFF.

The CDR3 protein is CASNIAGGLGEQFF. The CDR3 DNA reads TGTGCCAGCAATATAGCGGGAGGGCTAGGTGAGCAGTTCTTC. The chain couples TRBV28 to TRBJ2-1; the match to TRBD2 covers 11 bases. The ends lost 7 bases at V and 9 bases at J; junction bases unmatched: 8. The CDR3 runs to 14 residues. Per germline, CDR1 MDHEN and CDR2 SYDVKM.

This clone has only one observation. CDR3: CASSIGQGGNYGYTF. The CDR3 nucleotides are TGTGCCAGCAGTATAGGACAGGGCGGCAACTATGGCTACACCTTC. The chain has TRBV6-5 and TRBJ1-2; 8 positions agree with TRBD1. V trimming: 5 bases; J trimming: 2 bases; junction bases outside the gene matches: 7. CDR1 and CDR2 from the germline V gene are MNHEY and SVGAGI. There are 15 residues in the CDR3.

The V gene is TRBV28, the J gene TRBJ2-1; 11 positions match TRBD2. The CDR3 contains 16 residues. V lost 7 bases, J lost 1 base, and 6 bases stayed unmatched. Germline V gives CDR1 MDHEN, CDR2 SYDVKM. The CDR3 region has the DNA TGTGCCAGCATAAATAGCGGGAGGGTGTCCTACAATGAGCAGTTCTTC. Protein: CASINSGRVSYNEQFF.

This CDR3 reads CASSRTSGDNRQETQYF. CDR3 nucleotides: TGTGCCAGCAGTAGGACTAGCGGAGACAACCGCCAAGAGACCCAGTACTTC. V is TRBV2 and J is TRBJ2-5; 10 nucleotides align to TRBD2. CDR3 length: 17 amino acids. Germline trimming cut 5 bases from V and 1 base from J; bases unmatched to any gene: 10. Germline V gives CDR1 SNHLY, CDR2 FYNNEI.

CDR3 amino acids: CASSRRPRQRQGTAGANVLTF. The CDR3, as DNA: TGTGCCAGCAGCCGCCGCCCCCGGCAACGGCAGGGTACAGCTGGGGCCAACGTCCTGACTTTC. J is TRBJ2-6 and V is TRBV14; tentative D call: TRBD1 (5 bases). The CDR3 spans 21 residues. Looked up from germline, CDR1 is SGHDN and CDR2 is FVKESK. V dropped 4 bases and J dropped 2 bases, with 27 bases sitting between them.

This chain connects TRBV19 to TRBJ2-1; 11 bases line up with TRBD2. The V gene's germline CDR1 is LNHDA and CDR2 SQIVND (reference sequence). This CDR3 spans 16 amino acids. Germline trimming cut 5 bases from V and 8 bases from J; bases unmatched to any gene: 11. The CDR3 loop reads CASSGLSSGRAYEQFF. CDR3 nucleotides: TGTGCCAGTAGTGGCCTAAGTAGCGGGAGGGCGTATGAGCAGTTCTTC.

This clone was detected only a few times. As DNA, the CDR3 is TGTGCCATCAGTGAGTCGGAAGGGGCCGGGTATCAGCCCCAGCATTTT. It is translated as CAISESEGAGYQPQHF. The chain uses TRBV10-3 and TRBJ1-5; a weak D match, TRBD1 (5 bases). The CDR3 spans 16 residues. The V gene lost 0 bases and the J gene lost 5 bases, with 14 bases spanning the gap. CDR1 and CDR2 (germline): ENHRY, SYGVKD.

The chain links TRBV18 to TRBJ2-4; 9 nucleotides align to TRBD2. The V segment lost 0 bases and the J segment 3 bases; nucleotides outside the gene matches: 6. Germline CDR1 is KGHSH and CDR2 is LQKENI. This CDR3 contains 17 residues. CDR3 in amino acids: CASSPPISGSGKNIQYF. The CDR3 DNA reads as TGTGCCAGCTCACCACCAATTAGCGGGAGCGGCAAAAACATTCAGTACTTC. The full variable domain, rest sourced from reference TRBV18 and TRBJ2-4, is NAGVMQNPRHLVRRRGQEARLRCSPMKGHSHVYWYRQLPEEGLKFMVYLQKENIIDESGMPKERFSAEFPKEGPSILRIQQVVRGDSAAYFCASSPPISGSGKNIQYFGAGTRLSVL.

J is TRBJ1-5 and V is TRBV2, with 8 bases lining up with TRBD1. Germline V CDR1 and CDR2: SNHLY, FYNNEI. Germline trimming cut 5 bases from V and 0 bases from J; bases unmatched to any gene: 9. This CDR3 spans 17 amino acids. Here the CDR3 reads CASSRTGTGYSNQPQHF. The CDR3 DNA is TGTGCCAGCAGTAGAACCGGGACAGGTTATAGCAATCAGCCCCAGCATTTT.

J is TRBJ1-1 and V is TRBV9; 7 nucleotides match TRBD1. CDR3 length: 13 residues. Germline V CDR1 and CDR2: SGDLS, YYNGEE. V was pared by 3 bases and J by 7 bases, with 6 bases of the junction left unmatched. The CDR3 DNA is TGTGCCAGCAGCGCGCCCCAGGGGGGTGAAGCTTTCTTT. This encodes CASSAPQGGEAFF.

In DNA form, the CDR3 reads TGTGCCAGCAGCCGGGACAGGGGGCTTGGAAACACCATATATTTT. Its protein is CASSRDRGLGNTIYF. The rearrangement uses TRBV6-5 and TRBJ1-3; TRBD1 matches 12 bases. Germline CDR1 MNHEY, CDR2 SVGAGI. The V and J ends lost 6 bases and 3 bases, in that order; junction bases with no gene match: 3. This CDR3 has 15 residues.

The chain combines TRBV10-1 with TRBJ1-5; 8 bases line up with TRBD1. J gave up 3 bases and V 4 bases, and 2 bases lay outside the gene matches. The CDR3 sequence is 14 residues long. CDR1 is WNHNN and CDR2 is SYGVQD in the germline V gene (reference sequence). The CDR3: CASSAGGINQPQHF. CDR3 DNA: TGCGCCAGCAGTGCAGGGGGCATCAATCAGCCCCAGCATTTT.

The sample holds a few counts of this clone. This chain uses TRBV6-5 with TRBJ2-7, with TRBD2 identical over 9 bases. Looked up from germline, CDR1 is MNHEY and CDR2 is SVGAGI. CDR3 length equals 13 residues. Losses at the gene ends were 7 bases for V and 6 bases for J; bases not matched to a gene: 7. CDR3 residues: CASTMGLAGEQYF. CDR3 DNA: TGTGCCAGCACCATGGGACTAGCCGGCGAGCAGTACTTC.

The chain links TRBV10-3 to TRBJ2-3; D not resolved. The CDR3 contains 14 residues. V was pared by 6 bases and J by 0 bases, with 10 bases between. In germline, CDR1 is ENHRY, CDR2 SYGVKD. For the CDR3, the DNA is TGTGCCATCAGGGCAGAGACTAGCACAGATACGCAGTATTTT. Its protein product is CAIRAETSTDTQYF.

The chain joins TRBV4-1 to TRBJ2-7; maybe TRBD1 (6 bases). V was shortened by 0 bases and J by 3 bases, with 24 bases between the two germline ends. CDR3 size: 19 residues. Germline CDR1 reads MGHRA; CDR2 reads YSYEKL. This CDR3 reads CASSQDDLGTLPANYEQYF. Here the CDR3 DNA reads TGCGCCAGCAGCCAAGATGATCTAGGGACACTCCCGGCCAACTACGAGCAGTACTTC.

DNA of the CDR3: TGTGCCTGGAGTGTACCGCCGAGGTGGGGCTACACCTTC. Encoded protein: CAWSVPPRWGYTF. The rearrangement links TRBV30 to TRBJ1-2; D is ambiguous. Trimming shortened V by 0 bases and J by 8 bases, and 13 bases separated the two germline ends. The germline V gene encodes CDR1 GTSNPN and CDR2 SVGIG (reference sequence). This CDR3 has 13 amino acids.

The V call is TRBV19, the J call TRBJ2-7; tentatively, D is TRBD2 (6 bases). The ends were cut back, 0 bases at V and 0 bases at J, with 12 bases in the middle. CDR3 length: 16 residues. CDR1 and CDR2 from the germline V gene are LNHDA and SQIVND (reference sequence). CDR3 nucleotide sequence: TGTGCCAGTAGTATAGAGGAGGGAGTGCCCTCCTACGAGCAGTACTTC. The encoded protein is CASSIEEGVPSYEQYF.

The J gene is TRBJ1-5, the V gene TRBV6-5, with D possibly TRBD1 on 5 matching bases. Deletions cut 7 bases from V and 1 base from J, with 14 bases between. The CDR3 consists of 15 residues. CDR1 MNHEY and CDR2 SVGAGI come from the germline V gene. The CDR3 DNA sequence: TGTGCCAGCAAATTCAGGGCGAGGAGCAATCAGCCCCAGCATTTT. Protein sequence: CASKFRARSNQPQHF.

V usage is TRBV4-1 and J usage is TRBJ1-2, with 12 nucleotides matching TRBD1. The V gene's germline CDR1 is MGHRA and CDR2 YSYEKL. The CDR3 extends over 19 amino acids. The junction had 17 bases not matched to a gene; V was cut back by 4 bases and J by 5 bases. This chain's CDR3 is CASSPSGTGGANAGYGYTF. CDR3 DNA: TGCGCCAGCAGCCCTTCCGGGACAGGGGGCGCGAACGCCGGGTATGGCTACACCTTC.

CDR3 nucleotide sequence: TGTGCCAGCAGCCCAGGGGTCCCCCAGCCCCAGCATTTT. It yields the protein CASSPGVPQPQHF. This sequence joins TRBV12-3 or TRBV12-4 and TRBJ1-5; TRBD1 is a possible D gene (6 bases). The CDR3 length is 13 residues. Trimming took off 6 bases at V and 7 bases at J, with 13 bases between the two ends.

The V call is TRBV28, the J call TRBJ1-2, with a possible D match to TRBD1 (5 bases). V was clipped by 6 bases and J by 0 bases, with 8 bases between them. The CDR3 is 13 residues long. Per the germline V gene, CDR1 is MDHEN and CDR2 is SYDVKM. The CDR3 DNA follows: TGTGCCAGCAGGGACATGACTAACTATGGCTACACCTTC. Amino acids: CASRDMTNYGYTF.